The source of this TCR beta chain is a study of T cells expressing NK-cell markers. Study-level information: Eight donors were sequenced, of whom seven were HCMV-seropositive, while the remaining one was HCMV-seronegative.

Following a re-call of the 5' RACE reads, TCRdb has one entry per CDR3 protein and lacks DNA. The sample table sets out about 260,000 distinct CDR3 sequences. Notes on this clonotype: The antigen is undetermined.

Whole-study results and caveats: The study left the HCMV specificity of expanded NKG2C+ T cell clones unresolved.

The CDR3 has 12 amino acids. This clonotype was obtained from a young man in good health. The V and J genes are TRBV12-3 or TRBV12-4 and TRBJ2-7; the D call of TRBD1 rests on TCRdb alone, since no DNA is present to check it. The sequenced material came from blood T cells: a sorted CD56 or NKG2C T cell subset, CD4+ or CD8+ T cells, or bulk PBMC T cells (not recorded which). The CDR3 loop is CASNIGQGEQYF.